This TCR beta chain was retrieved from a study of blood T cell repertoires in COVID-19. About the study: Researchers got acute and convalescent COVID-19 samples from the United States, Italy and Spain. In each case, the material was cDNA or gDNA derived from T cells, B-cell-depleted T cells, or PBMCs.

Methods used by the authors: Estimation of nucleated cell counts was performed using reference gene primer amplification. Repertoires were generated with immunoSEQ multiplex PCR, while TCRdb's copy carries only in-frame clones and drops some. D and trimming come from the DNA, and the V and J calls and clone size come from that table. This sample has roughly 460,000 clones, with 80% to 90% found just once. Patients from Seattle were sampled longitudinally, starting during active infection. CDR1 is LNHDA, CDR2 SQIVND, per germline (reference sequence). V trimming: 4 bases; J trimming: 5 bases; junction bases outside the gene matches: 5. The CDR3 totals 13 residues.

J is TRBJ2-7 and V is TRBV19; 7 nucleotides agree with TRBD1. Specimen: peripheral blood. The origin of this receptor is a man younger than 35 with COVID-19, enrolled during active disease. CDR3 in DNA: TGTGCCAGTAGTAGACAGACAGGGAACGAGCAGTACTTC. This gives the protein CASSRQTGNEQYF.